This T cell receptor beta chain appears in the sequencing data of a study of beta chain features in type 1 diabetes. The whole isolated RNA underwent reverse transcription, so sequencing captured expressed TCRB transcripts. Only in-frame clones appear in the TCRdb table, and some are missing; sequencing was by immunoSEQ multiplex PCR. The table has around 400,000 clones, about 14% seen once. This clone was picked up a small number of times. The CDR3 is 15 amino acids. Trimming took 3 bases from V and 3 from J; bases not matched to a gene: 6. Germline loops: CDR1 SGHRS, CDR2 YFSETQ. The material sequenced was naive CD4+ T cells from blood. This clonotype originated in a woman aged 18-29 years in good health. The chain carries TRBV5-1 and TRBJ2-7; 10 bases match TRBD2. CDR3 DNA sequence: TGCGCCAGCAGCTACGGGACTAGCGTAGACTACGAGCAGTACTTC. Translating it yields CASSYGTSVDYEQYF.